What follows are 14 T cell receptor beta chains derived from one specimen sequenced in a study of blood T cell repertoires in COVID-19. Sequencing was performed with immunoSEQ multiplex PCR; in TCRdb, only in-frame clones are kept and a portion is missing. The data contain about 94,000 clones, around 81% of them seen just once; the ten biggest clones take up around 5.8%. Sequenced sample: peripheral blood. The origin of the receptors is a man between 60 and 70 years old with acute or convalescent COVID-19.

The genes are TRBV5-1 and TRBJ1-1; 8 bases map to TRBD1. J gave up 3 bases and V 5 bases, and 3 bases lay outside the gene matches. Germline V gene sequence: CDR1 SGHRS, CDR2 YFSETQ. This CDR3 has 13 amino acids. The CDR3 bases are TGCGCCAGCAGGGACAGGGACGACACTGAAGCTTTCTTT. Protein product: CASRDRDDTEAFF.

The CDR3 sequence is CASSLKRDRYYEQYF. DNA of the CDR3: TGCGCCAGCAGCCTGAAACGGGACAGGTATTACGAGCAGTACTTC. This chain joins TRBV5-1 and TRBJ2-7, with TRBD1 matching over 8 bases. After removal of 4 bases from V and 4 bases from J, the junction contained 10 bases not matched to a gene. The CDR3 sequence is 15 residues long. CDR1 and CDR2 (germline): SGHRS, YFSETQ.

This chain uses TRBV4-2 with TRBJ2-1; 10 bases agree with TRBD2. V was pared by 0 bases and J by 8 bases, with 7 bases of the junction left unmatched. Germline V gives CDR1 LGHNA, CDR2 YNFKEQ. This CDR3 comprises 16 residues. CDR3 nucleotide sequence: TGTGCCAGCAGCCAAGACGCCAGCGGGGGGGTCGATGAGCAGTTCTTC. Protein: CASSQDASGGVDEQFF.

The chain is built from TRBV10-3 and TRBJ2-2, with no clear D. The CDR3 consists of 14 residues. Germline lookup yields CDR1 ENHRY and CDR2 SYGVKD. V was trimmed by 4 bases and J by 3 bases, leaving 9 bases between them. DNA for the CDR3: TGTGCCATCAGTGGTCCGCAGGACACCGGGGAGCTGTTTTTT. It yields the protein CAISGPQDTGELFF.

Points on this clone: Additional DNA sequences in this sample encode the identical CDR3. This rearrangement joins TRBV5-8 to TRBJ1-1, with a weak D call TRBD1 (6 bases). Per germline, CDR1 SGHTS and CDR2 YDEGEE. V was pared by 1 base and J by 3 bases, with 7 bases between. CDR3 length equals 13 residues. CDR3 loop: CASSLHRDTEAFF. For the CDR3, the DNA is TGTGCCAGCAGCTTGCACAGGGACACTGAAGCTTTCTTT.

The chain has TRBV5-6 and TRBJ1-1; maybe TRBD1 (6 bases). Per the germline V gene, CDR1 is SGHDT and CDR2 is YYEEEE. Trimming took off 5 bases at V and 0 bases at J, with 20 bases between the two ends. The CDR3 extends over 17 amino acids. The CDR3: CASSPRGGALMNTEAFF. CDR3 bases: TGTGCCAGCAGTCCGAGGGGGGGTGCTCTAATGAACACTGAAGCTTTCTTT.

The V and J genes are TRBV7-9 and TRBJ1-6; 7 bases fit TRBD1. Looked up from germline, CDR1 is SEHNR and CDR2 is FQNEAQ (reference sequence). Losses at the gene ends were 2 bases for V and 7 bases for J; bases not matched to a gene: 5. The CDR3 covers 15 residues. CDR3 residues: CASSLTGASNSPLHF. In nucleotides, the CDR3 is TGTGCCAGCAGCTTAACAGGGGCCTCCAATTCACCCCTCCACTTT.

The genes are TRBV15 and TRBJ1-2; 7 bases match TRBD1. After removal of 1 base from V and 4 bases from J, the junction contained 9 bases not matched to a gene. Germline V gene sequence: CDR1 LNHNV, CDR2 YYDKDF (reference sequence). The CDR3 sequence is 16 residues long. CDR3 sequence reads: CATSRGGTEIRYGYTF. CDR3 DNA sequence: TGTGCCACCAGCAGAGGTGGGACAGAGATTCGCTATGGCTACACCTTC.

The rearrangement links TRBV4-1 to TRBJ2-5, with 11 bases identical to TRBD2. The CDR3 has 15 residues. Trimming took 4 bases from V and 2 from J; bases not matched to a gene: 3. CDR1 MGHRA and CDR2 YSYEKL come from the germline V gene. CDR3 in DNA: TGCGCCAGCAGCCTGACTAGCGGGGTACAAGAGACCCAGTACTTC. Protein product: CASSLTSGVQETQYF.

The chain links TRBV11-2 to TRBJ1-2; D is perhaps TRBD1 (5 bases). The CDR3 is made up of 13 amino acids. Looked up from germline, CDR1 is SGHAT and CDR2 is FQNNGV. The V and J ends lost 7 bases and 4 bases respectively, with 13 bases between them. CDR3 residues: CASTTWGLYGYTF. The CDR3 region has the DNA TGTGCCAGCACCACATGGGGCCTCTATGGCTACACCTTC.

The count of this clone is one. This chain links TRBV4-3 with TRBJ1-5; TRBD1 matches at 8 bases. The CDR3 extends over 14 amino acids. Germline trimming cut 4 bases from V and 7 bases from J; bases unmatched to any gene: 6. The germline V gene encodes CDR1 LGHNA and CDR2 YSLEER. The CDR3, as DNA: TGCGCCAGCAGCCGAGACAGGGGCAGGCAGCCCCAGCATTTT. This encodes CASSRDRGRQPQHF.

The CDR3 sequence is CASSPGSQGNRNTIYF. CDR3 DNA: TGCGCCAGCAGCCCGGGGTCACAGGGTAATCGAAACACCATATATTTT. The chain carries TRBV4-1 and TRBJ1-3, with D tentatively TRBD1 (6 bases). The CDR3 length is 16 residues. The germline CDR1 and CDR2 sequences are MGHRA and YSYEKL. V was pared by 4 bases and J by 5 bases, with 18 bases between.

V gene TRBV27 combines with J gene TRBJ1-1; 7 bases line up with TRBD1. Germline V CDR1 and CDR2: MNHEY, SMNVEV (reference sequence). The CDR3 loop spans 15 amino acids. V lost 5 bases and J lost 0; bases outside the gene matches: 6. CDR3 in DNA: TGTGCCAGCAGTCCCCGGACAGGAATGAACACTGAAGCTTTCTTT. The encoded protein is CASSPRTGMNTEAFF.

Note on this clone: A read error may account for a junction end that differs from germline. The chain couples TRBV7-7 to TRBJ2-3; D perhaps matches TRBD1 (6 bases). The CDR3 covers 14 residues. Germline CDR1 SSHAT, CDR2 FNYEAQ (reference sequence). In nucleotides, the CDR3 is TGTGCTAGCAGCTTAAACAGGGGCACAGATACGCAGTATTTT. Translation: CASSLNRGTDTQYF.